Listed below are T cell receptor beta chains from one sample, sequenced in a study of neoadjuvant anti-PD-1 for oral cavity cancer. Produced via immunoSEQ multiplex PCR; TCRdb's table is partial and in-frame only. The sample carries roughly 13,000 clones, 66% recorded once. Sequencing was performed on PBMCs, taken before nivolumab (anti-PD-1) treatment. The receptors shown here come from a person between 35 and 79 years old with oral cavity squamous cell carcinoma. CDR3s include the opening cysteine and the closing phenylalanine or tryptophan. Fields, in order: V gene, clone size, CDR3 protein. Some rows have no size entry. The others give once, few or many, or a class for an expanded clone.

V: TRBV7-2
size: few
CDR3: CASSFGGTYNGEQFF

V: TRBV27
size: .
CDR3: CASSRTGANYEQYF

V: TRBV2
size: once
CDR3: CASRGRGGISTDTQYF

V: TRBV2
size: .
CDR3: CASSERAGGTGELFF

V: TRBV11-2
size: .
CDR3: CASSSDRRGTDTQYF

V: TRBV5-1
size: .
CDR3: CASSWGPEQYF

V: TRBV5-1
size: .
CDR3: CASSLRGANNQPQHF

V: TRBV5-6
size: .
CDR3: CASSPPMGRSYEQYF

V: TRBV30
size: .
CDR3: CAWNRAGNRPQHF

V: TRBV6-6
size: .
CDR3: CASSYAQGGITEAFF

V: TRBV7-2
size: .
CDR3: CARRSAGGSRELFF

V: TRBV27
size: .
CDR3: CASSAWTSARDEQYF

V: TRBV25-1
size: .
CDR3: CASRESGTGESPLHF

V: TRBV7-3
size: .
CDR3: CASTSGNPDTQYF

V: TRBV7-2
size: .
CDR3: CASSPRTGISTDTQYF

V: TRBV2
size: .
CDR3: CASTPGARERVGQPQHF

V: TRBV13
size: .
CDR3: CASRFRLASTEQFF

V: TRBV25-1
size: few
CDR3: CASSLGGGANTGELFF

V: TRBV7-8
size: .
CDR3: CASSLDGTNNQPQHF

V: TRBV27
size: .
CDR3: CASSSTPLVTDTQYF

V: TRBV27
size: .
CDR3: CASTPGWGSRQETQYF

V: TRBV7-9
size: .
CDR3: CASSLGTDTQYF

V: TRBV15
size: .
CDR3: CATSRVGGTSRETQYF

V: TRBV5-1
size: .
CDR3: CASRRTSDSSYEQYF

V: TRBV6-5
size: .
CDR3: CASRSGTGWDEKLFF

V: TRBV11-1
size: .
CDR3: CASRAGTGVDTEAFF

V: TRBV10-2
size: .
CDR3: CASSASRPGSGNTIYF

V: TRBV28
size: .
CDR3: CASSTIRGNEQFF

V: TRBV5-1
size: .
CDR3: CASSSPGNFYGYTF